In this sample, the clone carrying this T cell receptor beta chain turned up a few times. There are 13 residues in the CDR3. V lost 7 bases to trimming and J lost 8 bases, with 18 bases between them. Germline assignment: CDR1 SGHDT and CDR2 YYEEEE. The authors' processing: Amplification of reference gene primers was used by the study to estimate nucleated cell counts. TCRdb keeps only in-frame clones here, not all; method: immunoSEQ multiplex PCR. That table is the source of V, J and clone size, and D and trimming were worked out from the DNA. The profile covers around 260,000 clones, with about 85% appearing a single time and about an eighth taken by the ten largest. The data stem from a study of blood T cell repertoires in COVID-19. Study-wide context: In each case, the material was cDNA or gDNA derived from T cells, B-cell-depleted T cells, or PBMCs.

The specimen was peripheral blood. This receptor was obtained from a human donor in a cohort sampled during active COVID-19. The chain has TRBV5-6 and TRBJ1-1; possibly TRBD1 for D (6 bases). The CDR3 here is CASGIAGAREAFF. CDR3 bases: TGTGCCAGCGGTATTGCGGGGGCCAGGGAAGCTTTCTTT.